Sequencing of this T cell receptor beta chain was carried out in a study of shared clonotypes between healthy human individuals. Study-level findings and limits: Estimated clonotype richness was generally higher in naive than memory subsets. It was observed that roughly 5% of naive CD4 clonotypes were shared across several donors.

Of note for this clone: The antigen is undetermined.

Repertoires were generated with immunoSEQ multiplex PCR, while TCRdb's copy carries only in-frame clones and drops some. The sample holds about 2.4 million clones; more than 90% are singletons and the top ten take 0.13% to 0.15%. A split of CD4+ cells into CD45RA+ naive and CD45RA-negative memory subsets was performed. This CDR3 comprises 15 residues. V was pared by 8 bases and J by 7 bases, with 12 bases of the junction left unmatched. CDR1 is MNHNS, CDR2 SASEGT, per germline. Source material: naive CD4+ T cells sorted from blood. Stated subset: CD45RA+ positively selected. The V call is TRBV6-1, the J call TRBJ2-1; TRBD2 matches at 9 bases. The source is a man younger than 35 in good health. CDR3 nucleotides: TGTGCCAGCCGTCAATTCCTAGCGGGGACTAATGAGCAGTTCTTC. Encoded protein: CASRQFLAGTNEQFF.